This entry features one TCR beta chain sequence. Its cognate antigen is unknown. The nonmyeloablative bone marrow transplants came from related graft donors, with transient mixed chimerism. Thawed PBMCs were FACS-sorted into unstimulated CD4+CD25+CD127- regulatory T cells, CD4+CD25- non-regulatory cells, CD4 and CD8 cells. The sample belongs to a study of Tregs in tolerant kidney transplant recipients. Study-level results: Some patients' samples used different primers over time, so nucleotide sequences weren't comparable. Validation in larger populations is needed because few patients were studied. The most relevant donor-specific Treg TCRbeta repertoire apparently came from expansion with activated donor B cells.

Trimming cost V 5 bases and J 2 bases, with 7 bases left between them. The CDR3 loop spans 13 amino acids. Looked up from germline, CDR1 is MNHNS and CDR2 is SASEGT. The protocol was immunoSEQ multiplex PCR, while the TCRdb copy is restricted to in-frame clones and leaves out a portion. The repertoire holds fewer than 95,000 clones, with 93% as singletons. This clonotype was obtained from a human patient who received a combined kidney and bone marrow transplant. Some T cells may be the graft donor's. The rearrangement uses TRBV6-1 and TRBJ1-5; D gene uncertain. This sample comprised CD4+ T cells from blood (PBMCs), obtained 12 months after the transplant. In DNA, the CDR3 is TGTGCCAGCAGTAGCGGGGGCAATCAGCCCCAGCATTTT. Residues: CASSSGGNQPQHF.